Below are 5 T cell receptor beta chains sequenced from a single sample in a study of early T cells in non-severe SARS-CoV-2 infection (dated by TCRdb to the early 2020s). The library was prepared using 5' RACE. Reads for this sample came from a NextSeq 500. The public reads were reprocessed in TCRdb via fastp at Q25 and MiXCR, keeping in-frame beta chains. Records with the same CDR3 protein are collapsed into one entry carrying the most frequent genes and DNA. Here the sample has about 33,000 distinct CDR3 sequences; roughly 4.5% occur a single time. The ten most abundant clones make up just under 8% of the sample. Sequencing used whole blood. Source of these receptors: an adult who was a healthcare worker with PCR-confirmed SARS-CoV-2 infection or an uninfected control (not recorded which).

This clonotype was recorded at least ten times. This CDR3 reads CASSYSGDGSNEQFF. Written as DNA, the CDR3 is TGCGCCAGCAGCTACAGCGGGGATGGCAGCAATGAGCAGTTCTTC. The V and J genes are TRBV5-1 and TRBJ2-1, with 7 bases lining up with TRBD2. Germline CDR1 reads SGHRS; CDR2 reads YFSETQ. The CDR3 has 15 residues. V gave up 3 bases and J gave up 6 bases; unmatched junction bases: 9. The full variable domain, rest sourced from reference TRBV5-1 and TRBJ2-1, is KAGVTQTPRYLIKTRGQQVTLSCSPISGHRSVSWYQQTPGQGLQFLFEYFSETQRNKGNFPGRFSGRQFSNSRSEMNVSTLELGDSALYLCASSYSGDGSNEQFFGPGTRLTVL.

This clonotype was picked up many times. The chain joins TRBV12-3 or TRBV12-4 to TRBJ1-2; 7 bases are a match to TRBD1. The CDR3 is 14 amino acids. Unmatched junction bases numbered 11, after V lost 7 bases and J lost 6 bases. CDR3 sequence (DNA): TGTGCCAGCAACTTGACAGGGAGGAAGAATGGCTACACCTTC. It encodes CASNLTGRKNGYTF.

This clonotype was seen a handful of times. The CDR3 loop is CASSMAGGSTGELFF. The DNA of the CDR3 is TGTGCCAGTAGTATGGCAGGGGGCTCTACCGGGGAGCTGTTTTTT. The rearrangement links TRBV19 to TRBJ2-2; 8 nucleotides match TRBD1. Looked up from germline, CDR1 is LNHDA and CDR2 is SQIVND (reference sequence). CDR3 length: 15 residues. After removal of 3 bases from V and 5 bases from J, the junction contained 5 bases not matched to a gene.

This clonotype occurred many times. The CDR3 sequence: CASSQVPSSGGKQYF. CDR3 coding DNA: TGCGCCAGCAGCCAAGTCCCTTCTAGCGGGGGTAAGCAGTACTTC. The V and J genes are TRBV4-3 and TRBJ2-7, with 10 positions matching TRBD2. The germline V gene encodes CDR1 LGHNA and CDR2 YSLEER. This CDR3 comprises 15 residues. The ends lost 1 base at V and 8 bases at J; junction bases unmatched: 8.

The table lists this clonotype with a few counts. The V gene is TRBV12-3 or TRBV12-4, the J gene TRBJ1-5; D is perhaps TRBD1 (5 bases). The V end was cut by 3 bases, the J end by 1 base, with 13 bases between. CDR3 length equals 16 residues. The CDR3, as DNA: TGTGCCAGCAGTTTTGCAGGGCGGATGAGCAATCAGCCCCAGCATTTT. Its translation: CASSFAGRMSNQPQHF.